Listed below are T cell receptor beta chains from one sample, sequenced in a study of control samples from healthy donors and cancer patients. Measured with immunoSEQ multiplex PCR; TCRdb has only the in-frame clones, and not every one. Of some 120,000 clones listed, about 89% are singletons. Sample: blood. The origin of the receptors is a man aged 50-59 years in good health. CDR3s include the opening cysteine and the closing phenylalanine or tryptophan. Each record gives: CDR3 protein, CDR3 DNA, V gene, clone size, D gene, J gene. D genes are given only for firm matches. The size field is filled for only some rows; it gives once, few, many or a size class.

CSAGIYGYTF TGCAGCGCAGGGATCTATGGCTACACCTTC TRBV20-1 . . TRBJ1-2
CASSYRDRAHYGYTF TGTGCCAGCAGCTACCGGGACAGGGCCCACTATGGCTACACCTTC TRBV7-9 . TRBD1 TRBJ1-2
CASIYGSNTEAFF TGTGCCAGCATTTACGGATCGAACACTGAAGCTTTCTTT TRBV25-1 . . TRBJ1-1
CASSLKVSGGAHNEQFF TGTGCCAGCAGCTTAAAGGTTAGCGGGGGGGCCCACAATGAGCAGTTCTTC TRBV7-9 . TRBD2 TRBJ2-1
CASSGMGIVGEGDEQFF TGTGCCAGCAGTGGGATGGGGATAGTAGGAGAGGGGGATGAGCAGTTCTTC TRBV27 . . TRBJ2-1
CASSFPGGGLFF TGTGCCAGCAGTTTCCCCGGGGGGGGGCTGTTTTTT TRBV12-3/TRBV12-4 many TRBD2 TRBJ2-2
CASSRRWGVQGGNEQFF TGCGCCAGCAGCCGGCGCTGGGGAGTACAGGGGGGAAATGAGCAGTTCTTC TRBV4-3 . TRBD1 TRBJ2-1
CASSIDSQGVTEAFF TGTGCCAGTAGTATAGATTCACAGGGGGTCACTGAAGCTTTCTTT TRBV19 . TRBD1 TRBJ1-1
CASSPIQGRGYTF TGCGCCAGCAGCCCAATACAGGGCCGGGGCTACACCTTC TRBV4-1 . . TRBJ1-2
CASSENRIYNSPLHF TGTGCCAGCAGTGAAAACAGGATTTATAATTCACCCCTCCACTTT TRBV6-1 . . TRBJ1-6
CASSYFQINTEAFF TGTGCCAGCAGTTACTTCCAGATAAACACTGAAGCTTTCTTT TRBV6-5 . . TRBJ1-1
CASSPSRGHGETQYF TGTGCCAGCAGCCCAAGTCGGGGGCATGGGGAGACCCAGTACTTC TRBV11-2 . . TRBJ2-5
CAISESIGGQTNTEAFF TGTGCCATCAGTGAGTCGATCGGTGGACAGACGAACACTGAAGCTTTCTTT TRBV10-3 . . TRBJ1-1
CASSLATRNTEAFF TGTGCCAGCAGCTTAGCGACAAGGAACACTGAAGCTTTCTTT TRBV7-2 . . TRBJ1-1
CASSIQGVTEAFF TGTGCCAGCAGCATACAGGGAGTGACTGAAGCTTTCTTT TRBV9 . . TRBJ1-1
CASSFRQGQAFF TGTGCCAGTAGTTTCCGACAGGGTCAAGCTTTCTTT TRBV19 . TRBD1 TRBJ1-1
CASSSLGGGELETQYF TGTGCCAGCAGCTCGCTTGGGGGGGGCGAACTGGAGACCCAGTACTTC TRBV5-4 . . TRBJ2-5
CASSQVADRGGNTIYF TGTGCCAGCAGCCAAGTAGCGGACAGGGGTGGAAACACCATATATTTT TRBV14 . TRBD1 TRBJ1-3
CASSHRLAGARQETQYF TGTGCCAGCAGCCACCGATTAGCGGGGGCACGGCAAGAGACCCAGTACTTC TRBV7-2 . TRBD2 TRBJ2-5
CASSLQGGREKLFF TGTGCCAGCAGTCTACAGGGGGGCCGGGAAAAACTGTTTTTT TRBV2 once TRBD1 TRBJ1-4
CSVGRTGGYGYTF TGCAGCGTGGGGAGGACAGGGGGCTACGGCTACACCTTC TRBV29-1 few TRBD1 TRBJ1-2
CASGLERSSTDTQYF TGTGCTAGTGGTTTGGAGCGGTCTAGCACAGATACGCAGTATTTT TRBV12-5 . . TRBJ2-3
CASRGRGPNTEAFF TGTGCCAGCAGGGGACGAGGACCGAACACTGAAGCTTTCTTT TRBV5-6 . . TRBJ1-1
CASSEVRNIQYF TGTGCCAGCAGTGAAGTTCGGAACATTCAGTACTTC TRBV6-1 . . TRBJ2-4
CATSRGVGQETQYF TGTGCCACCAGCAGAGGGGTCGGCCAAGAGACCCAGTACTTC TRBV15 . . TRBJ2-5
CASSQEDGGEQYF TGCGCCAGCAGCCAAGAGGACGGCGGGGAGCAGTACTTC TRBV4-1 . . TRBJ2-7
CASSSQNYGYTF TGTGCCAGCAGTAGTCAGAACTATGGCTACACCTTC TRBV2 . . TRBJ1-2
CASSVRTLGRGVDTGELFF TGTGCCAGCAGCGTAAGAACTTTAGGAAGGGGGGTGGACACCGGGGAGCTGTTTTTT TRBV9 . . TRBJ2-2